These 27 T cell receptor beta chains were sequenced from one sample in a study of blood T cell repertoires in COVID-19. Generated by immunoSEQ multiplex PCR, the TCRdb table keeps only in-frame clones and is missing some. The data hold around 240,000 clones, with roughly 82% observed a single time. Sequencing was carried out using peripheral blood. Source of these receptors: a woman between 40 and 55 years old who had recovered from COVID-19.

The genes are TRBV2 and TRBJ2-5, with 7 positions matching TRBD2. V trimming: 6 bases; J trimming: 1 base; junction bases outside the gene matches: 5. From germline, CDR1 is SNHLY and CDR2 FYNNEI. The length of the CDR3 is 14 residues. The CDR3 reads CASRNRLAQETQYF. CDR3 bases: TGTGCCAGCAGAAACCGACTAGCCCAAGAGACCCAGTACTTC.

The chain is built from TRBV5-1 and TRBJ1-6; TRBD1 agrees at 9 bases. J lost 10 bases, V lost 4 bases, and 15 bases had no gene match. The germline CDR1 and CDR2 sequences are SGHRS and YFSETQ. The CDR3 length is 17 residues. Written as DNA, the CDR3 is TGCGCCAGCAGCGAAGAAGGGTTACAGGGGGCTTTATCACCCCTCCACTTT. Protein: CASSEEGLQGALSPLHF.

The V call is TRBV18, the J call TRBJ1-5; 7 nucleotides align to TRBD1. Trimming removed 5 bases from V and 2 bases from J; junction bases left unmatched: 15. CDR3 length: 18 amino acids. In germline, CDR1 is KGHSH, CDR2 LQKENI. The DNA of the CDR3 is TGTGCCAGCTCAGAAAAGGGACAGTCCGGGATGGGCAATCAGCCCCAGCATTTT. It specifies CASSEKGQSGMGNQPQHF.

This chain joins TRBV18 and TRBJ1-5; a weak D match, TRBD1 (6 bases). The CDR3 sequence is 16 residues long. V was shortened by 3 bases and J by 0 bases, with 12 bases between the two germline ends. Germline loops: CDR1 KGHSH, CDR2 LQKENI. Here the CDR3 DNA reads TGTGCCAGCTCACCGTTAGGACAGTATAGCAATCAGCCCCAGCATTTT. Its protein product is CASSPLGQYSNQPQHF. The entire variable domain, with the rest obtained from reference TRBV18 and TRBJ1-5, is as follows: NAGVMQNPRHLVRRRGQEARLRCSPMKGHSHVYWYRQLPEEGLKFMVYLQKENIIDESGMPKERFSAEFPKEGPSILRIQQVVRGDSAAYFCASSPLGQYSNQPQHFGDGTRLSIL.

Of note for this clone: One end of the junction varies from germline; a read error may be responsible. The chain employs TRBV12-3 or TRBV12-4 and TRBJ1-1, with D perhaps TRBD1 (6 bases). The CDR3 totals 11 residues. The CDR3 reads CASSLGQGRRW. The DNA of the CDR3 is TGTGCCAGCAGTTTAGGGCAGGGGAGACGGTGG.

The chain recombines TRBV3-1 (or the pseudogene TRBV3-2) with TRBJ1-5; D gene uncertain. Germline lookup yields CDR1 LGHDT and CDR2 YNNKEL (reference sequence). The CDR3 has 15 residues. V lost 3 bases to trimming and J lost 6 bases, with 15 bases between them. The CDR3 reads CASSHGSGAGQPQHF. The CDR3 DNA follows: TGTGCCAGCAGCCACGGGTCTGGTGCCGGTCAGCCCCAGCATTTT.

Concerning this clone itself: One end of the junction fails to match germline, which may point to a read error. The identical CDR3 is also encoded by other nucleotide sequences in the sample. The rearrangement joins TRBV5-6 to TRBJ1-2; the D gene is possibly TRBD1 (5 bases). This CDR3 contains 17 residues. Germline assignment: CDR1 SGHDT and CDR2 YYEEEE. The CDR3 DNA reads TGCGCCAGCAGCTTGGCGGGAGAGGAGCAGGGAAGGGATGGCTACACCTTC. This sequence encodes CASSLAGEEQGRDGYTF.

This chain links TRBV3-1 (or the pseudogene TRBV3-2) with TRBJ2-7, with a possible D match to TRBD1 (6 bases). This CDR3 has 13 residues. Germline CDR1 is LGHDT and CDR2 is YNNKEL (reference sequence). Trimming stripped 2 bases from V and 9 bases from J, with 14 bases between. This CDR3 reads CASSQSPGVTQYF. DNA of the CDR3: TGTGCCAGCAGCCAATCCCCAGGGGTAACGCAGTACTTC.

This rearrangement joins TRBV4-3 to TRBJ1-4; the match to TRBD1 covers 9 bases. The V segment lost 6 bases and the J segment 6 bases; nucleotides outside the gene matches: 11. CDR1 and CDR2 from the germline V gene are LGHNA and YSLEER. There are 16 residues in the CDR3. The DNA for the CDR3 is TGCGCCAGCAGGCCGGGACAGGGCTCGTTAGATGAAAAACTGTTTTTT. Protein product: CASRPGQGSLDEKLFF.

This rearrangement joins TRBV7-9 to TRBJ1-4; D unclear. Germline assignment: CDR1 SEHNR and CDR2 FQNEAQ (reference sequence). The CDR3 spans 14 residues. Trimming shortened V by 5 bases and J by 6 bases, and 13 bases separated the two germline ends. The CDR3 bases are TGTGCCAGCAGCCCGGGCTTCGGGGATGAAAAACTGTTTTTT. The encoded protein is CASSPGFGDEKLFF.

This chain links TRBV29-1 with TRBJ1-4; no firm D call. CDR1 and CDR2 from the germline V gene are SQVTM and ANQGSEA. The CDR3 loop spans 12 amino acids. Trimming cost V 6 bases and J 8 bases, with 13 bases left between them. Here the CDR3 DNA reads TGCAGCGTAGTCGATACGGAGGAAAAACTGTTTTTT. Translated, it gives CSVVDTEEKLFF.

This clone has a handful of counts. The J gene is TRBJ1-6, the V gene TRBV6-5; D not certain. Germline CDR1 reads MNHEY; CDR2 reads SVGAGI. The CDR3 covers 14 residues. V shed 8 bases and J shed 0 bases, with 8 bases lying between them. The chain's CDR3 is CASSEFSYNSPLHF. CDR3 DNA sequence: TGTGCCAGCTCTGAGTTCTCCTATAATTCACCCCTCCACTTT.

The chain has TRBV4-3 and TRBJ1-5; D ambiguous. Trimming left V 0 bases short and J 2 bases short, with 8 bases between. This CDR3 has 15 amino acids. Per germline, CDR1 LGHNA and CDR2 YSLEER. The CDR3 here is CASSQDFRGNQPQHF. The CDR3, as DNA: TGCGCCAGCAGCCAAGACTTCCGGGGCAATCAGCCCCAGCATTTT.

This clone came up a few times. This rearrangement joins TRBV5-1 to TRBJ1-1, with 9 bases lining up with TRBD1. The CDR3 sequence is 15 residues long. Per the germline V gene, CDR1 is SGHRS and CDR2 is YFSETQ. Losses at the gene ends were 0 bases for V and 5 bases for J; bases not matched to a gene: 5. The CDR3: CASSLVVDRGTEAFF. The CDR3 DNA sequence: TGCGCCAGCAGCTTGGTGGTCGACAGGGGGACTGAAGCTTTCTTT.

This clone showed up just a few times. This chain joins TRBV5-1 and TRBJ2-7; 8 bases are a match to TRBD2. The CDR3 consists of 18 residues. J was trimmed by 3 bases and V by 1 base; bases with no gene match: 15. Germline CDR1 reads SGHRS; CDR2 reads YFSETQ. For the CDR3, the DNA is TGCGCCAGCAGCTTGCTAGTATCCCCCAGCGGGGGAGGCTACGAGCAGTACTTC. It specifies CASSLLVSPSGGGYEQYF. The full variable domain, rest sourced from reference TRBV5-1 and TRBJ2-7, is KAGVTQTPRYLIKTRGQQVTLSCSPISGHRSVSWYQQTPGQGLQFLFEYFSETQRNKGNFPGRFSGRQFSNSRSEMNVSTLELGDSALYLCASSLLVSPSGGGYEQYFGPGTRLTVT.

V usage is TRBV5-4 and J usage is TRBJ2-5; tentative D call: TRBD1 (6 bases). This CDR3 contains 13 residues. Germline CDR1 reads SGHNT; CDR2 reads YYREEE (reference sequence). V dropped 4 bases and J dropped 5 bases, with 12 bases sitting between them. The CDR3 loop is CASSVQGSETQYF. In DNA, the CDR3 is TGTGCCAGCAGCGTACAGGGATCGGAGACCCAGTACTTC.

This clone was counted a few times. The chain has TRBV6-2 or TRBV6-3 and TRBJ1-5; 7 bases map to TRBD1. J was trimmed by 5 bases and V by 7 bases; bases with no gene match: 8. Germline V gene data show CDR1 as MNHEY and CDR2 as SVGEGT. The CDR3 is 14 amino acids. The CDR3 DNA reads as TGTGCCAGCAACCCCGACAGGGTAGATCAGCCCCAGCATTTT. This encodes CASNPDRVDQPQHF.

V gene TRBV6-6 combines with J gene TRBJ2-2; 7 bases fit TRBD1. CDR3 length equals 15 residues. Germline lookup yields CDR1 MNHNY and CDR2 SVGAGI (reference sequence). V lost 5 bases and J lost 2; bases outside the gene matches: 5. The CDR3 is CASSPGTENTGELFF. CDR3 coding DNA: TGTGCCAGCAGTCCCGGGACAGAAAACACCGGGGAGCTGTTTTTT.

The CDR3: CASSFPTGGVKETQYF. The CDR3 coding sequence is TGTGCCAGCAGTTTCCCGACAGGGGGCGTAAAAGAGACCCAGTACTTC. The gene calls are TRBV6-2 or TRBV6-3 and TRBJ2-5; TRBD1 aligns across 10 bases. With 4 bases clipped from V and 3 bases from J, the junction kept 8 bases outside the gene matches. From germline, CDR1 is MNHEY and CDR2 SVGEGT. CDR3 length: 16 amino acids.

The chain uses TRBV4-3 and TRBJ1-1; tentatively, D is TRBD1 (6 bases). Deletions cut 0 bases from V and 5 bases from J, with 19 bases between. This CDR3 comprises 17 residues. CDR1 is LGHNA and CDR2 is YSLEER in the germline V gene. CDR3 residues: CASSQDYNPQGVTEAFF. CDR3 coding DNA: TGCGCCAGCAGCCAAGACTATAACCCACAGGGAGTAACTGAAGCTTTCTTT.

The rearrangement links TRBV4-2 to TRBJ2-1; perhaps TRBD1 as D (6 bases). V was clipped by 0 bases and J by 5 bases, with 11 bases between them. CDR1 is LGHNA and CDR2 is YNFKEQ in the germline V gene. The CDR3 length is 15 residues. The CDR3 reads CASSQEGGQNNEQFF. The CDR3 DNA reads TGTGCCAGCAGCCAAGAAGGCGGACAGAACAATGAGCAGTTCTTC.

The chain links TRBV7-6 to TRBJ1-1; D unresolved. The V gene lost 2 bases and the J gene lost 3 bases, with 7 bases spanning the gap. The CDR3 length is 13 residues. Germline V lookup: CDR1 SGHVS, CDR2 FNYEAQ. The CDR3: CASSLTGDTEAFF. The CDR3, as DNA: TGTGCCAGCAGCTTAACCGGAGACACTGAAGCTTTCTTT.

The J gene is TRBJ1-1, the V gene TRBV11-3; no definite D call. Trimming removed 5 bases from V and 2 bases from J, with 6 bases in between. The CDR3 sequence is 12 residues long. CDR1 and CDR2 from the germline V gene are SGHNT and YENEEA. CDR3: CASSRLNTEAFF. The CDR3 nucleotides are TGTGCCAGCAGCAGACTAAACACTGAAGCTTTCTTT.

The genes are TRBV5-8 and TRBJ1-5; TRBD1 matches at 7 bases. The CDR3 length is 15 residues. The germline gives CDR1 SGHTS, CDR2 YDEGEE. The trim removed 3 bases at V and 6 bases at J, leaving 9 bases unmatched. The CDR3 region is CASSSQTGLSQPQHF. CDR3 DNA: TGTGCCAGCAGCTCCCAGACAGGGTTAAGTCAGCCCCAGCATTTT.

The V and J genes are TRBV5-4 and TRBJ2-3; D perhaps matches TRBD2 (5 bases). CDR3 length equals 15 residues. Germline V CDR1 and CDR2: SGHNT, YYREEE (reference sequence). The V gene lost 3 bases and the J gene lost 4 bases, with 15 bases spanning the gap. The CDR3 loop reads CASSWETPVADTQYF. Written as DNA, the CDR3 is TGTGCCAGCAGCTGGGAGACACCCGTGGCAGATACGCAGTATTTT.

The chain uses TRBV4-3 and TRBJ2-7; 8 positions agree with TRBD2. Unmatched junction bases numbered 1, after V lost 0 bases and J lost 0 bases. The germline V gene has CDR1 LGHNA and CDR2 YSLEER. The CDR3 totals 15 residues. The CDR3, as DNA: TGCGCCAGCAGCCAAGATGCGGGGGGCTCCTACGAGCAGTACTTC. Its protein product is CASSQDAGGSYEQYF.

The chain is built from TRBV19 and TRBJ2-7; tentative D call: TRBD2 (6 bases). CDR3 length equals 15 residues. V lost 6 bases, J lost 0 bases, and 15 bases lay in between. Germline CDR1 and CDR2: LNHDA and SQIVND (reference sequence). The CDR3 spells CASSIGAGFSYEQYF. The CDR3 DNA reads TGTGCCAGTAGCATTGGGGCGGGGTTCTCCTACGAGCAGTACTTC.